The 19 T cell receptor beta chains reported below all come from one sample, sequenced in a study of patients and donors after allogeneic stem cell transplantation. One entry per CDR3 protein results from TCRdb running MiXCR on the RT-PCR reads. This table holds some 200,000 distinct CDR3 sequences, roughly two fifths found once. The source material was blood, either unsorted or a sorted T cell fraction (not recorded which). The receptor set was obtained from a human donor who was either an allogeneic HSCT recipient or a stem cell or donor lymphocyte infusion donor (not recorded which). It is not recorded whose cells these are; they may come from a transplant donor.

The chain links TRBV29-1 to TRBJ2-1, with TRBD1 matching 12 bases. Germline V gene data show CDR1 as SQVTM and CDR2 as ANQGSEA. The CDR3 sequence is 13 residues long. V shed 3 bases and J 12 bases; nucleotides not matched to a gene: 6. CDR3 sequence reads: CSVDGDRGRWQFF. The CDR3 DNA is TGCAGCGTTGATGGGGACAGGGGGCGGTGGCAGTTCTTC.

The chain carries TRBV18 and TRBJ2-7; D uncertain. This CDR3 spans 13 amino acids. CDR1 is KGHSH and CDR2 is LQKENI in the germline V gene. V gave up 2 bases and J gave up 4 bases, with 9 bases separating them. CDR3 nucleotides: TGTGCCAGCTCACCATCTTTGGGATACGAGCAGTACTTC. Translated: CASSPSLGYEQYF.

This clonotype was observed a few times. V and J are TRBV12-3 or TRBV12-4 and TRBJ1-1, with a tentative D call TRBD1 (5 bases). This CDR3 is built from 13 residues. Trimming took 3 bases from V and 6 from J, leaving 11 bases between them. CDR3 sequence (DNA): TGTGCCAGCAGTTTCAGGGCGCGCGCTGAAGCTTTCTTT. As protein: CASSFRARAEAFF.

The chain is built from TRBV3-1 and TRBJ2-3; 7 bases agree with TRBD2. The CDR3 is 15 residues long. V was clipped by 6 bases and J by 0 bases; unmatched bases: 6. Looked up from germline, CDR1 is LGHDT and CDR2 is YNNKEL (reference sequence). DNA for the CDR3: TGTGCCAGCAGTCTACTAGCGCCTAGCACAGATACGCAGTATTTT. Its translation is CASSLLAPSTDTQYF.

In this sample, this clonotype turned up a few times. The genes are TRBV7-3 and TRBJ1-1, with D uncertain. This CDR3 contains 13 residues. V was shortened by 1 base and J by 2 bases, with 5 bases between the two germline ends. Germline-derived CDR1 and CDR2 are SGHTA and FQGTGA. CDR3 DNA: TGTGCCAGCAGCTTAAACATCAACACTGAAGCTTTCTTT. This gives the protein CASSLNINTEAFF.

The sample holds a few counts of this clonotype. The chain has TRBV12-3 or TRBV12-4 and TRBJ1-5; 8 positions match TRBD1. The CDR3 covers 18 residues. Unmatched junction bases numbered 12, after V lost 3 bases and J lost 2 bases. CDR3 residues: CASSFGAGGELGNQPQHF. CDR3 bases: TGTGCCAGCAGTTTTGGGGCAGGGGGCGAGTTAGGCAATCAGCCCCAGCATTTT.

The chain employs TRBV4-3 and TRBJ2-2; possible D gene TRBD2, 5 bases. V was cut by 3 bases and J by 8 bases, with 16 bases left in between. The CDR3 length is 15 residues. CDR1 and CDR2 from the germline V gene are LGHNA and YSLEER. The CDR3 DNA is TGCGCCAGCAGCCATCTGGGAGCAAAACCGGGGGAGCTGTTTTTT. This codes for CASSHLGAKPGELFF.

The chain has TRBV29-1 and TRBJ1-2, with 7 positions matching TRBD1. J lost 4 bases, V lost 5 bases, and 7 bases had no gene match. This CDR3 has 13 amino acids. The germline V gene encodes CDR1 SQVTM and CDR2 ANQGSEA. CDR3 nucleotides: TGCAGCGTTCCCGACAGGGCTGGCTATGGCTACACCTTC. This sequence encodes CSVPDRAGYGYTF.

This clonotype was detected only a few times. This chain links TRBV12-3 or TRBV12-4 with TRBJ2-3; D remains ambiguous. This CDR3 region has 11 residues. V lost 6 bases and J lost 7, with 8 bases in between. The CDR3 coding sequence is TGTGCCAGCAGCGGGTCTTATACGCAGTATTTT. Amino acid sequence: CASSGSYTQYF.

CDR3 in amino acids: CASSPRSGSGAYNEQFF. In nucleotides, the CDR3 is TGTGCCAGCTCACCCCGTAGCGGGAGTGGGGCCTACAATGAGCAGTTCTTC. This sequence joins TRBV18 and TRBJ2-1; 9 bases map to TRBD2. CDR3 length: 17 residues. Germline V CDR1 and CDR2: KGHSH, LQKENI. V dropped 3 bases and J dropped 2; count of bases not matched to a gene: 8.

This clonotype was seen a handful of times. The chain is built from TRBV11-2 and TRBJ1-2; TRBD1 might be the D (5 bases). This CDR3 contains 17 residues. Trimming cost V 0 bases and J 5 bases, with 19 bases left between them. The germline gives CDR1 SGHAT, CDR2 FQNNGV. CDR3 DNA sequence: TGTGCCAGCAGCTTAGATCTCTATGGCAGGGATGCGTATGGCTACACCTTC. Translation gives CASSLDLYGRDAYGYTF.

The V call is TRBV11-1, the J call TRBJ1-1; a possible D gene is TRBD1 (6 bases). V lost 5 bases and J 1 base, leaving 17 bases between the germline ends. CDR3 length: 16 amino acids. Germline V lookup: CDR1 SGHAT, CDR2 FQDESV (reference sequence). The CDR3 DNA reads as TGTGCCAGCAGCGCGGGCGCCGGGACACCGAACACTGAAGCTTTCTTT. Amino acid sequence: CASSAGAGTPNTEAFF. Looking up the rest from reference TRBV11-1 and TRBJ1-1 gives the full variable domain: EAEVAQSPRYKITEKSQAVAFWCDPISGHATLYWYRQILGQGPELLVQFQDESVVDDSQLPKDRFSAERLKGVDSTLKIQPAELGDSAMYLCASSAGAGTPNTEAFFGQGTRLTVV.

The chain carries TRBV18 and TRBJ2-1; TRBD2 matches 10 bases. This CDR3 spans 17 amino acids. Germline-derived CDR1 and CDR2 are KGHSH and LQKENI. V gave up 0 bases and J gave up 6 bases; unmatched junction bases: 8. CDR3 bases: TGTGCCAGCTCACCACCGAACGCTAGCGGGAGTCTCAATGAGCAGTTCTTC. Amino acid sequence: CASSPPNASGSLNEQFF.

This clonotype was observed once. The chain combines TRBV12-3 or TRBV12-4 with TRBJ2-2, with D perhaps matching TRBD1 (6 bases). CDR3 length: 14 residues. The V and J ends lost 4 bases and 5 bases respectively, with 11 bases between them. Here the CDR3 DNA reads TGTGCCAGCAGTTCCCGACAGGATACCGGGGAGCTGTTTTTT. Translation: CASSSRQDTGELFF.

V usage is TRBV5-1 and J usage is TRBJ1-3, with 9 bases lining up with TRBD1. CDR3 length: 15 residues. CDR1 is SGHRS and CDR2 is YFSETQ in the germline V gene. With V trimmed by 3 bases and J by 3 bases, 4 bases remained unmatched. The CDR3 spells CASSSSGQGGNTIYF. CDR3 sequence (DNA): TGCGCCAGCAGCTCATCGGGACAGGGTGGAAACACCATATATTTT.

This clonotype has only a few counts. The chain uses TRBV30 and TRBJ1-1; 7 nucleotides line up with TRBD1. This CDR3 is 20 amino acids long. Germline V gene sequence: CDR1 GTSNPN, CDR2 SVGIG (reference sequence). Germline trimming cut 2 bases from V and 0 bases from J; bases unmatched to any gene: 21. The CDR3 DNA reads TGTGCCTGGAGTAAATACAGGGGAGCGACAACCAACCCGCTGAACACTGAAGCTTTCTTT. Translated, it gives CAWSKYRGATTNPLNTEAFF.

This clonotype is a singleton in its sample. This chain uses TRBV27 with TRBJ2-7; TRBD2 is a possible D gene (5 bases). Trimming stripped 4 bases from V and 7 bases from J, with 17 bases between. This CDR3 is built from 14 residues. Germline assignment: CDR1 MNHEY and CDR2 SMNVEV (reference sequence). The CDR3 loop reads CASSWVSGEMEQYF. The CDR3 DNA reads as TGTGCCAGCAGTTGGGTCTCCGGGGAGATGGAGCAGTACTTC.

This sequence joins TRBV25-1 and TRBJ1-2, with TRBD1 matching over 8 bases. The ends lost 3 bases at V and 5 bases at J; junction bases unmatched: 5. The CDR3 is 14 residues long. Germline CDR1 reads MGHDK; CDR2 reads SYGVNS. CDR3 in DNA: TGTGCCAGCAGTGACGGACAGGGTCCATATGGCTACACCTTC. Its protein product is CASSDGQGPYGYTF.

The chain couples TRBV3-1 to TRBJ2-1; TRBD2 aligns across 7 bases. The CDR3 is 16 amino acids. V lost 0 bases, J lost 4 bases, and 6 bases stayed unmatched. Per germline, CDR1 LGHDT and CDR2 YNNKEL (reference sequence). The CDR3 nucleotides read TGTGCCAGCAGCCAAGATCAGGGCGGGAGATACAATGAGCAGTTCTTC. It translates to CASSQDQGGRYNEQFF.